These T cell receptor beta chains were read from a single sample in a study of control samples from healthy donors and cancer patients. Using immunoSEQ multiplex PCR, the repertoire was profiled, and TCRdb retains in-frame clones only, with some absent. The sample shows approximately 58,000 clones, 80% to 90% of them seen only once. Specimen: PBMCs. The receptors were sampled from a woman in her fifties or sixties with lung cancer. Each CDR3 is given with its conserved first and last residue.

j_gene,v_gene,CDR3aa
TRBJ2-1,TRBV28,CASSSTRKPEQFF
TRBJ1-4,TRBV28,CASSLALTGANEKLFF
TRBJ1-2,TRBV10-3,CAISESSTYYGYTF
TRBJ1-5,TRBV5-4,CASSFEPGPDQPQHF
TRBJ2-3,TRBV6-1,CASSGLLLGAESVDTQYF
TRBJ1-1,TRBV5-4,CASSLGTGVWGNTEAFF
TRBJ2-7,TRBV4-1,CASSQGTLTYEQYF
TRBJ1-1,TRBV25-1,CASSEGKVTEAFF
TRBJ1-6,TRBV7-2,CASSLGVESPLHF
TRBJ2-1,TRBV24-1,CATSDPELAGNEQFF
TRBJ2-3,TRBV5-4,CASSLRAGTDTQYF
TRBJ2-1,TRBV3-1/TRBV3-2,CASSQEGLADYNEQFF
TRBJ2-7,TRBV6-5,CASRIGQVVPYEQYF
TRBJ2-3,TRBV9,CASSVGRVTDTQYF
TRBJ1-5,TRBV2,CASRADGSNQPQHF
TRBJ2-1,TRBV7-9,CASSFIQGAQDEQFF
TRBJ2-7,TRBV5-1,CASSLVGQGSYEQYF
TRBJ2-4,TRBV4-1,CASSQPGGGGQAKNIQYF
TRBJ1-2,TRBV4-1,CASSQRRDANYGYTF
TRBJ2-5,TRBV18,CASSPDRVQETQYF
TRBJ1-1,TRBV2,CASRIGTYTEAFF
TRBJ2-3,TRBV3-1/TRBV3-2,CASSQNSVGTDTQYF
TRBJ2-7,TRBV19,CASSPGAGRSYEQYF
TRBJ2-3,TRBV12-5,CASGDGTQYF
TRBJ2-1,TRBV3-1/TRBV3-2,CASSLRGGRNNEQFF
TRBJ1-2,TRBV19,CASSIQGNAYTF
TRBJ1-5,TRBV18,CASSGGVGSNQPQHF
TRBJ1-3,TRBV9,CASSVGGRAAGNTIYF
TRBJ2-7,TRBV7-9,CASSLETGKQYF
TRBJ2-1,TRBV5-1,CASSFTGDGYNEQFF
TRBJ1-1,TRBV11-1,CASSWQQGNTEAFF
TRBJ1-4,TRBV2,CASGEGIRNEKLFF
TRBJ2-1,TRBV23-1,CASSHFSSCYLVLNNEQFF